The 6 T cell receptor beta chains reported below all come from one sample, sequenced in a study of regulatory T cells in long-lasting Graves disease. The time point is: persistent/refractory GD, antithyroid drugs over 5 years with positive TRAb. Generation of the TCR library employed RNA extracted from PBMCs. Relying on iRepertoire HTBI primers and Arm-PCR of CDR3 regions, the team built TCR beta libraries. TCRdb processed the multiplex PCR reads anew with MiXCR; each CDR3 protein has one entry. The repertoire holds about 470,000 distinct CDR3 sequences, with less than 25% as singletons. Sample: peripheral blood mononuclear cells (PBMCs), taken when the disease was refractory, from a patient treated with antithyroid drugs. The source is a female donor with Graves disease.

This clonotype was counted at least ten times. The rearrangement joins TRBV28 to TRBJ1-5; TRBD1 agrees at 9 bases. The V gene's germline CDR1 is MDHEN and CDR2 SYDVKM. This CDR3 is 15 amino acids long. J lost 7 bases, V lost 6 bases, and 10 bases had no gene match. Here the CDR3 reads CASRRGTGFWQPQHF. DNA for the CDR3: TGTGCCAGCAGGAGAGGGACAGGGTTCTGGCAGCCCCAGCATTTT.

This clonotype was detected ten times or more. V and J are TRBV13 and TRBJ1-4; 8 bases match TRBD1. V was clipped by 5 bases and J by 7 bases; unmatched bases: 6. The germline V gene encodes CDR1 PRHDT and CDR2 FYEKMQ (reference sequence). The CDR3 has 14 residues. CDR3 DNA: TGTGCCAGCAGCGCGGACAGGGATGGTGAAAAACTGTTTTTT. This sequence encodes CASSADRDGEKLFF.

This clonotype was seen ten or more times. J is TRBJ1-1 and V is TRBV7-9; D uncertain. Germline-derived CDR1 and CDR2 are SEHNR and FQNEAQ (reference sequence). The CDR3 consists of 13 residues. Trimming took off 2 bases at V and 4 bases at J, with 8 bases between the two ends. CDR3 sequence: CASSLTESTEAFF. CDR3 nucleotides: TGTGCCAGCAGCTTAACCGAATCCACTGAAGCTTTCTTT.

This clonotype came up a few times. The genes are TRBV5-1 and TRBJ1-1; D is unclear. Trimming shortened V by 4 bases and J by 5 bases, and 15 bases separated the two germline ends. Germline V CDR1 and CDR2: SGHRS, YFSETQ. The CDR3 has 14 amino acids. Here the CDR3 DNA reads TGCGCCAGCAGCCCAAGACCCTGGGGAACTGAAGCTTTCTTT. Translating it yields CASSPRPWGTEAFF.

In its sample, this clonotype was seen a few times. The V call is TRBV10-3, the J call TRBJ1-5, with 9 bases lining up with TRBD1. There are 16 residues in the CDR3. CDR1 and CDR2 (germline): ENHRY, SYGVKD. Trimming at V came to 10 bases and at J to 4 bases, leaving 14 bases not matched to a gene. The CDR3, as DNA: TGTGCCAGCAGGCCCCCGGGGACAGGGCTGAATCAGCCCCAGCATTTT. Amino acids: CASRPPGTGLNQPQHF.

The V and J genes are TRBV5-1 and TRBJ1-4; D is unclear. CDR1 and CDR2 from the germline V gene are SGHRS and YFSETQ. The CDR3 is 14 residues long. V lost 6 bases, J lost 6 bases, and 15 bases lay in between. CDR3: CASTLRTGDEKLFF. The CDR3 DNA reads as TGCGCCAGCACCCTCCGGACTGGGGATGAAAAACTGTTTTTT.